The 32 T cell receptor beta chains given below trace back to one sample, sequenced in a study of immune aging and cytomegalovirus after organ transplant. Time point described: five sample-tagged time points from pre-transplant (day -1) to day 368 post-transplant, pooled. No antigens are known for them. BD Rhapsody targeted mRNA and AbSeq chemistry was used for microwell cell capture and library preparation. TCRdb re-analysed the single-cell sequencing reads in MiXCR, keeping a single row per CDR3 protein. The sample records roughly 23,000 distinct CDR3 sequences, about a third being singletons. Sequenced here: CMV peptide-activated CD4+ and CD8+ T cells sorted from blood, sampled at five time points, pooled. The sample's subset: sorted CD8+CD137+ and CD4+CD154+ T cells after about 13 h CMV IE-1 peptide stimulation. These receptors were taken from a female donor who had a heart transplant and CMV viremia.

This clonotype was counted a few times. The DNA for the CDR3 is TGCGCCAGCAGTCGCGACAGGCAAGAGACCCAGTACTTC. It translates to CASSRDRQETQYF. The chain uses TRBV5-1 and TRBJ2-5; tentative D call: TRBD1 (6 bases). This CDR3 is 13 amino acids long. CDR1 SGHRS and CDR2 YFSETQ come from the germline V gene. V was cut by 5 bases and J by 2 bases, with 10 bases left in between.

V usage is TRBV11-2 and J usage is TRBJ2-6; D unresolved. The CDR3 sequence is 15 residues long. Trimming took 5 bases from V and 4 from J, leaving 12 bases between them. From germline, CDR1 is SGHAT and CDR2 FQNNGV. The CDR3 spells CASSPSHWGANVLTF. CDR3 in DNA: TGTGCCAGCAGCCCGTCTCATTGGGGGGCCAACGTCCTGACTTTC.

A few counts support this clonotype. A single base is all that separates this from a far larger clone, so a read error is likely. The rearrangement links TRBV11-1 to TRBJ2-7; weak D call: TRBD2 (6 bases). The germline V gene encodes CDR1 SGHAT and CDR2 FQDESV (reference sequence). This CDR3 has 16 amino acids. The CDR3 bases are TGTGCCAGCAGCTTACCGGGGAGCGGGCCTTCCTACGGGCAGTACTTC. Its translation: CASSLPGSGPSYGQYF.

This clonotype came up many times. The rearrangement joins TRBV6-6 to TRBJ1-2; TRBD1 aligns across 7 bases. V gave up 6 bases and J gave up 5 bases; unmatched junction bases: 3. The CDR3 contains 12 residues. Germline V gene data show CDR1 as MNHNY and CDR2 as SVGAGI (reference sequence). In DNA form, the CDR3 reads TGTGCCAGCAGGGGGACAGCGTATGGCTACACCTTC. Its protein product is CASRGTAYGYTF.

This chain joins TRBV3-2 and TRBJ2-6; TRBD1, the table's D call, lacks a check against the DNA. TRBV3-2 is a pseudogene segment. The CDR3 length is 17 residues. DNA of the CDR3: TGTGCCAGCAGCCGAGTCGGGGGAGTGAACGGGGCCAACGTCCTGACTTTC. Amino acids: CASSRVGGVNGANVLTF.

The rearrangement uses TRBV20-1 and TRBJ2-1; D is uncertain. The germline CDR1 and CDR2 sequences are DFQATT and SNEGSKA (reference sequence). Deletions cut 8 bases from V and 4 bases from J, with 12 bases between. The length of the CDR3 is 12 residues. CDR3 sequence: CSTYWGYNEQFF. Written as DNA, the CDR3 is TGCAGTACTTATTGGGGATACAATGAGCAGTTCTTC.

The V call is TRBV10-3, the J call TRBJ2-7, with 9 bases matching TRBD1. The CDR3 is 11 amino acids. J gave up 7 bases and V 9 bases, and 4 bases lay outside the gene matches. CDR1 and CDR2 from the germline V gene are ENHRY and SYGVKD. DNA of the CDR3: TGTGCCATGGGACAGGGTCATGAGCAGTACTTC. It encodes CAMGQGHEQYF.

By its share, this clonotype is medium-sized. CDR3 amino acids: CASSTFAGQGGSPLHF. The CDR3 region has the DNA TGCGCCAGCAGTACCTTCGCGGGACAGGGAGGATCACCCCTCCACTTT. The rearrangement joins TRBV5-1 to TRBJ1-6; 9 bases map to TRBD1. This CDR3 has 16 amino acids. Trimming cost V 5 bases and J 10 bases; bases outside gene matches: 13. CDR1 is SGHRS, CDR2 YFSETQ, per germline.

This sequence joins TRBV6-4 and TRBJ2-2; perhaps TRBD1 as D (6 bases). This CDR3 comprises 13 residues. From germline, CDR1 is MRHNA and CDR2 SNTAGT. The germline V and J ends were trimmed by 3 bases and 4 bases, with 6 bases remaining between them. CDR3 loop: CASSETGTGELFF. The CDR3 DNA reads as TGTGCCAGCAGTGAGACAGGCACCGGGGAGCTGTTTTTT.

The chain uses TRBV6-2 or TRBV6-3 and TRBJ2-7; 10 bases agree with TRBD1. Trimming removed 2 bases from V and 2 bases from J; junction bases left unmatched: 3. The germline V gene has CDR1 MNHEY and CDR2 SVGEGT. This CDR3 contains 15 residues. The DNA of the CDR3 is TGTGCCAGCAGTTACAAGGGGACAGGGGCCTACGAGCAGTACTTC. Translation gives CASSYKGTGAYEQYF.

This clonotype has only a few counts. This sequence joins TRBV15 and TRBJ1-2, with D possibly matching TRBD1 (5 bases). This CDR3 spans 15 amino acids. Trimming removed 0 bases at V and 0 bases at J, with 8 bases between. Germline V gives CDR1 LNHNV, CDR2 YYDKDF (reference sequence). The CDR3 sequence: CATSRDWGANYGYTF. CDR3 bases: TGTGCCACCAGCAGAGATTGGGGGGCTAACTATGGCTACACCTTC.

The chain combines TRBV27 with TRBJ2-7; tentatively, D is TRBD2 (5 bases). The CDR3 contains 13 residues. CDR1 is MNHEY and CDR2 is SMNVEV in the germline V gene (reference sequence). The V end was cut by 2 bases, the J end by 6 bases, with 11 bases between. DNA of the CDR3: TGTGCCAGCAGTTTACGCGGGCCGGCCGAGCAGTACTTC. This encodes CASSLRGPAEQYF.

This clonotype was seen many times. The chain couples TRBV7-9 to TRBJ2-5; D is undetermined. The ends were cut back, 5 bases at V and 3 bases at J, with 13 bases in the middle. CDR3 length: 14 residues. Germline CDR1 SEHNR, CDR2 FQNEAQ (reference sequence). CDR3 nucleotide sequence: TGTGCCAGCAGCCCGGAGAACACTGAAGAGACCCAGTACTTC. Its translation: CASSPENTEETQYF.

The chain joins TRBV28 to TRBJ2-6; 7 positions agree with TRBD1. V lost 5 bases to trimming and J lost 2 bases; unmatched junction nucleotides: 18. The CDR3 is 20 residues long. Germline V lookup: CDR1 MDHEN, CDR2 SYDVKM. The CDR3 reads CASSTIYRGGRQTGANVLTF. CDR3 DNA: TGTGCCAGCAGTACCATCTACCGAGGGGGCCGACAGACTGGGGCCAACGTCCTGACTTTC.

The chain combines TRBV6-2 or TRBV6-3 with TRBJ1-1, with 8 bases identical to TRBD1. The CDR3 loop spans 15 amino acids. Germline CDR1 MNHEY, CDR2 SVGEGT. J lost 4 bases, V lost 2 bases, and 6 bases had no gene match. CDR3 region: CASSYSTGGGTEAFF. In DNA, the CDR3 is TGTGCCAGCAGTTACAGCACAGGGGGGGGCACTGAAGCTTTCTTT.

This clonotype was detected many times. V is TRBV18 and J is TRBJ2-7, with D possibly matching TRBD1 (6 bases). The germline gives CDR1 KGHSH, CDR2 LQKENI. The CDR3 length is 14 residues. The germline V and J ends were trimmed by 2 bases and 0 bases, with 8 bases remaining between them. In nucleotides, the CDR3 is TGTGCCAGCTCACCAAAGACAGGCTCCTACGAGCAGTACTTC. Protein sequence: CASSPKTGSYEQYF.

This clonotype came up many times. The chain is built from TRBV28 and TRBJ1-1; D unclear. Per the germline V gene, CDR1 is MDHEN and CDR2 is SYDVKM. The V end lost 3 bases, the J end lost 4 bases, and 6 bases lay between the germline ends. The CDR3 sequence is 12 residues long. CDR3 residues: CASSLPITEAFF. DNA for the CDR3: TGTGCCAGCAGTTTGCCTATCACTGAAGCTTTCTTT.

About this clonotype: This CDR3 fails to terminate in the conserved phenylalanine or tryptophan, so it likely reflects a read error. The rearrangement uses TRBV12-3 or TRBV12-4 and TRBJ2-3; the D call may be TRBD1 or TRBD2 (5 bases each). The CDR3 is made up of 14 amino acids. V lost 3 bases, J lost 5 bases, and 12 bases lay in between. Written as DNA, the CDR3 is TGTGCCAGCAGTTTGCGCACGGGACGAGATACGCAGTATCTT. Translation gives CASSLRTGRDTQYL.

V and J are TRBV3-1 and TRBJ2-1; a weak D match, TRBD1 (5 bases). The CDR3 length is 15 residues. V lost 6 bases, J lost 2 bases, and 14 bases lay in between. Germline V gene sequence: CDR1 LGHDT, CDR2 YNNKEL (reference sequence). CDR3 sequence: CASRPRGSTYNEQFF. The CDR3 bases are TGTGCCAGCAGACCTAGGGGAAGCACCTACAATGAGCAGTTCTTC.

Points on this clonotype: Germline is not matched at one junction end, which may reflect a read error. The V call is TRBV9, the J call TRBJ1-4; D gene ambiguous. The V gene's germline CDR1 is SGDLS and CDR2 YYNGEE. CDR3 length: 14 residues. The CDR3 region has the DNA TGTGCCAGCAGTGCCCCCGGCTCTGATGAAAAACCGTTTTTT. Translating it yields CASSAPGSDEKPFF.

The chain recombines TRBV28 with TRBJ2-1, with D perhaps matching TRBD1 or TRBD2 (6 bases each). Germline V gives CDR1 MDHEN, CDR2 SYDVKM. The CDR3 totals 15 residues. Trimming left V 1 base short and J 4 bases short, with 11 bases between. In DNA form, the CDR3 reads TGTGCCAGCAGTTTATTGGAGGGGGTTTACAATGAGCAGTTCTTC. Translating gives CASSLLEGVYNEQFF.

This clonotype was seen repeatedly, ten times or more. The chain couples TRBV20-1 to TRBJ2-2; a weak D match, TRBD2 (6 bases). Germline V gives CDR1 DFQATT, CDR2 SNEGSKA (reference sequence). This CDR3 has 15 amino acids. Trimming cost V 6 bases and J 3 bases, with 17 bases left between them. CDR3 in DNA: TGCAGTGCCCAGAGGGCGGGATCGGACACCGGGGAGCTGTTTTTT. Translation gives CSAQRAGSDTGELFF.

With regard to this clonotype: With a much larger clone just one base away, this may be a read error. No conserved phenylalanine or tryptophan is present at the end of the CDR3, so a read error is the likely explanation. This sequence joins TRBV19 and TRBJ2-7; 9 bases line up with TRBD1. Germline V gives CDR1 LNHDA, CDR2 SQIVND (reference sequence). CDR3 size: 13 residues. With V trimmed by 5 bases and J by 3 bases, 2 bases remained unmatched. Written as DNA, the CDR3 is TGTGCCAGTAGTGCGGGACAGGGCTACGAGCAGTACCTC. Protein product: CASSAGQGYEQYL.

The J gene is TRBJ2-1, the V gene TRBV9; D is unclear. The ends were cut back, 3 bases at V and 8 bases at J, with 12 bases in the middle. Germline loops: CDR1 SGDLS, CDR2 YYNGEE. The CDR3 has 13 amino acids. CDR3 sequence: CASSDYVRDEQFF. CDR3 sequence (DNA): TGTGCCAGCAGCGATTACGTTCGGGATGAGCAGTTCTTC.

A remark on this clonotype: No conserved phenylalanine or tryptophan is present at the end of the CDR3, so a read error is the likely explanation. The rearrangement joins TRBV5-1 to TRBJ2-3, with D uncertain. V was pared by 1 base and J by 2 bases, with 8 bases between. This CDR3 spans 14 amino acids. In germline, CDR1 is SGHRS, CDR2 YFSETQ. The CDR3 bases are TGCGCCAGCAGCTTGCGGTCCCCCACAGATACGCAGTATCTT. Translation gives CASSLRSPTDTQYL.

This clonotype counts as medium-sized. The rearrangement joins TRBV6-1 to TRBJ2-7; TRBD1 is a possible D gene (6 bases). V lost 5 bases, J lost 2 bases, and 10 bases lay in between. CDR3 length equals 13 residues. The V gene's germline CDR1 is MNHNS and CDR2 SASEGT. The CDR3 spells CASSSQGTYEQYF. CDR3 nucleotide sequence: TGTGCCAGCAGTTCACAGGGAACCTACGAGCAGTACTTC.

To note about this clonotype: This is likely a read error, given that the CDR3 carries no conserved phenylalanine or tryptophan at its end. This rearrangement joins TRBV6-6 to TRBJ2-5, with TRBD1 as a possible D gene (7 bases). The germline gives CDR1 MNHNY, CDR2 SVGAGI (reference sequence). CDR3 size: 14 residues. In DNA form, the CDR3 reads TGTGCCGGCAGTTACGGGGGACAGCAAGAGACCCAGTACCTC. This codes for CAGSYGGQQETQYL.

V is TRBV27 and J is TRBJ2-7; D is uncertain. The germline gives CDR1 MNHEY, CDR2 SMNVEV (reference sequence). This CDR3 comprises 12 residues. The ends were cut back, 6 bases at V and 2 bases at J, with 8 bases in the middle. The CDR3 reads CASSSNTYEQYF. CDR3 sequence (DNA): TGTGCCAGCAGCTCCAACACCTACGAGCAGTACTTC.

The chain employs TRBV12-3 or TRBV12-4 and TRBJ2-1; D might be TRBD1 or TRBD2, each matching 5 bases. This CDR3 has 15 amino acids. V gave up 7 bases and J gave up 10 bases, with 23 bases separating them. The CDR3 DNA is TGTGCCAGCACCAAAGCCGGGACCTCTGGTTGGGAGCAGTTCTTC. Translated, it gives CASTKAGTSGWEQFF.

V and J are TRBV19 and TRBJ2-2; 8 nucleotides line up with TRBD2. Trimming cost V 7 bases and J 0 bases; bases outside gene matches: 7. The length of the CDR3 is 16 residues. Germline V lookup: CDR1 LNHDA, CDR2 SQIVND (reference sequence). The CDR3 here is CASIRTSLANTGELFF. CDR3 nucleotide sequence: TGTGCCAGTATTCGGACTAGCTTGGCGAACACCGGGGAGCTGTTTTTT.

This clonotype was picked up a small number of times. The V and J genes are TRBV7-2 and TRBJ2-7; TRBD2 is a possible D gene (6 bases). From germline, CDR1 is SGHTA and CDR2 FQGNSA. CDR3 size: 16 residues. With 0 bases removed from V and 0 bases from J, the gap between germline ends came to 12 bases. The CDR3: CASSLAERVDSYEQYF. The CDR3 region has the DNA TGTGCCAGCAGCTTAGCAGAGCGGGTGGACTCCTACGAGCAGTACTTC.

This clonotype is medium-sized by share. The CDR3 DNA follows: TGTGCCAGCAGCTTGGATCTTGCGTCGAGCTCCTACAATGAGCAGTTCTTC. It codes for CASSLDLASSSYNEQFF. The chain links TRBV5-4 to TRBJ2-1, with D unclear. The V end was cut by 0 bases, the J end by 0 bases, with 13 bases between. The CDR3 totals 17 residues. Looked up from germline, CDR1 is SGHNT and CDR2 is YYREEE (reference sequence).